These 8 T cell receptor beta chains were sequenced from one sample in a study of T cell responses to AZD1222 COVID-19 vaccine. Clones were read by immunoSEQ multiplex PCR, and TCRdb kept only the in-frame ones, dropping some. The repertoire has 150,000 to 200,000 clones, approximately 91% of them found once; the top ten carry around 5.2%. This specimen consisted of peripheral blood, obtained on day 0 of AZD1222 vaccination. The receptors were gathered from an adult in good health.

There are a few counts of this clone. The rearrangement links TRBV5-1 to TRBJ2-1; 7 nucleotides agree with TRBD2. The CDR3 is 17 residues long. Trimming took 4 bases from V and 6 from J; bases not matched to a gene: 16. Germline V gene lookup returns CDR1 SGHRS and CDR2 YFSETQ. The CDR3 DNA sequence: TGCGCCAGCAGCCCTTGGGCTTCAGCGGGGATGGGCAATGAGCAGTTCTTC. Its translation: CASSPWASAGMGNEQFF.

V usage is TRBV2 and J usage is TRBJ2-2; weak D call: TRBD1 (6 bases). Germline V gene data show CDR1 as SNHLY and CDR2 as FYNNEI. V was shortened by 4 bases and J by 5 bases, with 11 bases between the two germline ends. The CDR3 length is 14 residues. The CDR3 region is CASSVTGNTGELFF. The CDR3 coding sequence is TGTGCCAGCAGTGTAACAGGGAATACCGGGGAGCTGTTTTTT.

The gene calls are TRBV29-1 and TRBJ2-6; no definite D call. V shed 4 bases and J shed 0 bases, with 7 bases lying between them. The CDR3 loop spans 14 amino acids. Per the germline V gene, CDR1 is SQVTM and CDR2 is ANQGSEA. The CDR3 is CSVVWVSGANVLTF. The CDR3 DNA sequence: TGCAGCGTTGTATGGGTCTCTGGGGCCAACGTCCTGACTTTC.

By proportion, this clone is medium-sized (0.01 to 0.1%). The chain couples TRBV6-1 to TRBJ2-7; D is uncertain. The V gene lost 1 base and the J gene lost 6 bases, with 13 bases spanning the gap. The length of the CDR3 is 14 residues. Per germline, CDR1 MNHNS and CDR2 SASEGT. Here the CDR3 DNA reads TGTGCCAGCAGTGAAGATATGGAGCCGTCCGAGCAGTACTTC. It specifies CASSEDMEPSEQYF.

The J gene is TRBJ2-7, the V gene TRBV7-2; D is possibly TRBD2 (5 bases). Between the trimmed V and J ends, which lost 5 bases and 0 bases, there was a span of 17 bases. Germline V gives CDR1 SGHTA, CDR2 FQGNSA. The length of the CDR3 is 16 residues. The CDR3 region is CASSPGGGRSSYEQYF. The CDR3 DNA follows: TGTGCCAGCAGCCCCGGTGGAGGCAGGAGCTCCTACGAGCAGTACTTC.

This clone has only one observation. The chain carries TRBV28 and TRBJ1-5; D gene uncertain. V lost 2 bases and J 6 bases, leaving 2 bases between the germline ends. The CDR3 consists of 11 residues. Per germline, CDR1 MDHEN and CDR2 SYDVKM. CDR3 in DNA: TGTGCCAGCAGTTTAGCTCAGCCCCAGCATTTT. Amino acid sequence: CASSLAQPQHF.

A single count supports this clone. The chain has TRBV27 and TRBJ1-4; D is undetermined. Trimming pared 10 bases from V and 7 bases from J, leaving 13 bases between. Germline V gene lookup returns CDR1 MNHEY and CDR2 SMNVEV (reference sequence). The CDR3 length is 12 residues. Here the CDR3 reads CATMGAGEKLFF. CDR3 in DNA: TGTGCCACCATGGGAGCTGGTGAAAAACTGTTTTTT.

The genes are TRBV7-3 and TRBJ1-1; a weak D match, TRBD1 (5 bases). Germline-derived CDR1 and CDR2 are SGHTA and FQGTGA. The V and J ends lost 0 bases and 5 bases respectively, with 13 bases between them. The CDR3 has 15 amino acids. In DNA form, the CDR3 reads TGTGCCAGCAGCTTAACCGGGGTGAAGGGGACTGAAGCTTTCTTT. Protein: CASSLTGVKGTEAFF.